This entry describes one TCR beta chain. Antigen specificity is unknown. The data originate from a study of T cell responses to AZD1222 COVID-19 vaccine. Some clones are missing from TCRdb's copy, which holds only in-frame ones; the method was immunoSEQ multiplex PCR. The sample shows about 130,000 clones, under 90% of them seen only once. The germline V gene encodes CDR1 LGHNT and CDR2 FRNRAP. J lost 3 bases, V lost 5 bases, and 12 bases had no gene match. There are 16 residues in the CDR3. General study results and limits: Repertoire samples came only from after the peak T cell response. Unmutated variant regions are reportedly targeted by nearly half of spike-specific TCRs. Donors were largely white British and mainly female; clonal diversity was possibly underestimated. The breadth and depth of Spike-specific TCRs increased once two AZD1222 doses had been given.

The sequences come from peripheral blood, collected on day 0 of AZD1222 vaccination. The sequence came from an adult in good health. The chain has TRBV12-5 and TRBJ1-1; 7 positions match TRBD1. The CDR3 protein is CASGTTGVFVDTEAFF. The CDR3, as DNA: TGTGCTAGTGGTACCACAGGGGTTTTCGTGGACACTGAAGCTTTCTTT.